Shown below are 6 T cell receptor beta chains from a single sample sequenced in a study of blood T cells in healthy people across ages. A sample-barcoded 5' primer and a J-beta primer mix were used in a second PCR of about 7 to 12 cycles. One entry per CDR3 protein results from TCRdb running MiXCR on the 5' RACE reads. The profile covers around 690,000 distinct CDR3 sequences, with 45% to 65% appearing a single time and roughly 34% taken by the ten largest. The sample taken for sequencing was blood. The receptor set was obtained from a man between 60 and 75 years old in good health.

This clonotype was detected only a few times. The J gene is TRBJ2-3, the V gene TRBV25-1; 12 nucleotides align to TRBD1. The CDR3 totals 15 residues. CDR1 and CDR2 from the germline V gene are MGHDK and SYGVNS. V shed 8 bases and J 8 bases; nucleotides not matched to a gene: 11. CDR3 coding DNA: TGTGCCAGCTGGGGACAGGGGGCGCTTGGGAGTACGCAGTATTTT. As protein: CASWGQGALGSTQYF. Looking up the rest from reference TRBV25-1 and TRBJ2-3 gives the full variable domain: EADIYQTPRYLVIGTGKKITLECSQTMGHDKMYWYQQDPGMELHLIHYSYGVNSTEKGDLSSESTVSRIRTEHFPLTLESARPSHTSQYLCASWGQGALGSTQYFGPGTRLTVL.

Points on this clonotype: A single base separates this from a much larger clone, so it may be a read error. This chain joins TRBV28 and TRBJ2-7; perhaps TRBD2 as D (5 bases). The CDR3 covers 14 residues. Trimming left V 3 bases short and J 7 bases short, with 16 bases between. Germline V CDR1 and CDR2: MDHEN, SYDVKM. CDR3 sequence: CASSFGSGWDEQYF. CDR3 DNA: TGTGCCAGCAGTTTTGGCTCGGGGTGGGATGAGCAGTACTTC.

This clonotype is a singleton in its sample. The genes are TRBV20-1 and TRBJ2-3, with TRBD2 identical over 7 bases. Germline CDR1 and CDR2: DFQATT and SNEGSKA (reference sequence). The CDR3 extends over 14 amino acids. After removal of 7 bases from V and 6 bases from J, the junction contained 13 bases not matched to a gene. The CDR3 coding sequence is TGCAGTGTCAGAGAGCTCTCGCGGGGGGATACGCAGTATTTT. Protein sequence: CSVRELSRGDTQYF.

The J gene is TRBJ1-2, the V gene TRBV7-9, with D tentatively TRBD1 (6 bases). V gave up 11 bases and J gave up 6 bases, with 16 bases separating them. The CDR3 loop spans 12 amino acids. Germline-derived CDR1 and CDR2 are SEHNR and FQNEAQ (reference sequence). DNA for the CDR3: TGTGCCGCCGCCGGGGGCGCTGATGGCTACACCTTC. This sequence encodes CAAAGGADGYTF. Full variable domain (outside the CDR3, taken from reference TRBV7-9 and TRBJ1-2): DTGVSQNPRHKITKRGQNVTFRCDPISEHNRLYWYRQTLGQGPEFLTYFQNEAQLEKSRLLSDRFSAERPKGSFSTLEIQRTEQGDSAMYLCAAAGGADGYTFGSGTRLTVV.

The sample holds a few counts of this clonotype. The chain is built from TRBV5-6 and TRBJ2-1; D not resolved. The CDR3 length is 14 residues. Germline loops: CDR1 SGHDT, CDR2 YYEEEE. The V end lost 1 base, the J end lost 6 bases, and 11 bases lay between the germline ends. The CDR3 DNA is TGTGCCAGCAGCTTGTTAGAAGGGCTCAATGAGCAGTTCTTC. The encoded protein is CASSLLEGLNEQFF.

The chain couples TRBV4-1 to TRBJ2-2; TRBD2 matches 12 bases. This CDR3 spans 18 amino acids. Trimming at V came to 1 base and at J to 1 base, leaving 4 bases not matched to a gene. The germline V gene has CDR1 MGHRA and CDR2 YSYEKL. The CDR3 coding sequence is TGCGCCAGCAGCCAAGGAGGGGGACTAGCGGGGAACACCGGGGAGCTGTTTTTT. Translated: CASSQGGGLAGNTGELFF.